The sequence of this T cell receptor (beta chain) was determined in a study of T cells in Graves' hyperthyroidism and ophthalmopathy. Study-level results: Most thyroid clonotypes expanded above 0.001 were also detected in blood.

This clonotype has at least ten counts. Antigen: not known. Amplified TCR beta CDR3 regions came from RNA transcripts. A set of HTBI primers served as the primers for a first-round RT-PCR of the TCR CDR3. TCRdb redid the calling of the multiplex PCR reads with MiXCR, one entry per CDR3 protein. The data show around 620,000 distinct CDR3 sequences, with around 46% seen just once and roughly 19% held by the top ten. Uncontrolled infection, other autoimmune disease, pregnancy and lactation each barred patients from inclusion. Clinical symptoms, serum thyroxine, TRAb, thyroid ultrasound and orbital computed tomography established diagnosis. Germline V gene lookup returns CDR1 MNHNS and CDR2 SASEGT. V lost 6 bases, J lost 2 bases, and 10 bases lay in between. The CDR3 consists of 13 residues.

This clonotype was sampled from an adult woman with Graves' disease, either hyperthyroidism or ophthalmopathy (not recorded which). The chain carries TRBV6-1 and TRBJ2-5; TRBD1 might be the D (6 bases). Sequences were obtained from peripheral blood or thyroid tissue (not recorded which). Here the CDR3 DNA reads TGTGCCAGCAGAGGACAGTTACAAGAGACCCAGTACTTC. It translates to CASRGQLQETQYF.